This T cell receptor beta chain was sequenced during a study of technical replicates of blood from a handful of donors. The CDR3 contains 15 residues. The germline V gene encodes CDR1 SGHTA and CDR2 FQGNSA. Trimming stripped 4 bases from V and 2 bases from J, with 15 bases between. The table came from immunoSEQ multiplex PCR; TCRdb's copy has only in-frame clones and leaves some out. In the table there are approximately 60,000 clones, 86% of which are singletons. Sequenced: PBMCs. This TCR derives from a human donor in good health. Some clones in this sample may be carry-over from other donors' samples. The chain couples TRBV7-2 to TRBJ2-7; D perhaps matches TRBD1 (6 bases). This CDR3 is CASSSTGFGTYEQYF. CDR3 bases: TGTGCCAGCAGCTCGACAGGCTTTGGCACCTACGAGCAGTACTTC.